Detailed here is one T cell receptor beta chain. Its antigen remains unknown. After extraction with the RNeasy kit, roughly 0.45 to 1 ug of the RNA was reverse transcribed using random hexamers. Multiplex PCR with immunoSEQ amplified the TCR beta CDR3 across 54 Vbeta and 13 Jbeta. TCRdb passed the immunoSEQ multiplex PCR reads through MiXCR, listing each CDR3 protein once. The repertoire holds roughly 400,000 distinct CDR3 sequences, around 83% seen once, with 0.12% in the top ten. V lost 5 bases and J lost 7; bases outside the gene matches: 7. The CDR3 is 15 residues long. This sample was taken from a study of CD8 T cells in Susac syndrome. Regarding the study as a whole: An acknowledgment was made by the study that its TCR sequencing and HLA analysis involved relatively few individuals.

What was sequenced was CD8+ T cells from PBMCs. The TCR originated in a human donor with multiple sclerosis. This rearrangement joins TRBV12-3 or TRBV12-4 to TRBJ2-2, with TRBD1 matching over 10 bases. CDR3 amino acids: CASSPRDRGDGELFF. The CDR3, as DNA: TGTGCCAGCAGTCCCCGGGACAGGGGCGACGGGGAGCTGTTTTTT.